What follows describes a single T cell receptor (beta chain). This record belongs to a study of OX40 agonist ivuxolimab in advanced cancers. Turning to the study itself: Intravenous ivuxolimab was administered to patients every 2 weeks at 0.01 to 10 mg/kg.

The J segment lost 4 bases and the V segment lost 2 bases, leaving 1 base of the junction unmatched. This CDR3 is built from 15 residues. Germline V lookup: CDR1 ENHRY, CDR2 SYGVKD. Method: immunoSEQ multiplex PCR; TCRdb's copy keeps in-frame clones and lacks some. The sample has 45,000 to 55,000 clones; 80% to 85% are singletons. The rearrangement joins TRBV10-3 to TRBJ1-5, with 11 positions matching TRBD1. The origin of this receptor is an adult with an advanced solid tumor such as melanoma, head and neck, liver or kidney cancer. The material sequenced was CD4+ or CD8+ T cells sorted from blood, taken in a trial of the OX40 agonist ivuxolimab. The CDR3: CAISEGTGGNQPQHF. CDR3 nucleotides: TGTGCCATCAGTGAGGGGACAGGGGGAAATCAGCCCCAGCATTTT.